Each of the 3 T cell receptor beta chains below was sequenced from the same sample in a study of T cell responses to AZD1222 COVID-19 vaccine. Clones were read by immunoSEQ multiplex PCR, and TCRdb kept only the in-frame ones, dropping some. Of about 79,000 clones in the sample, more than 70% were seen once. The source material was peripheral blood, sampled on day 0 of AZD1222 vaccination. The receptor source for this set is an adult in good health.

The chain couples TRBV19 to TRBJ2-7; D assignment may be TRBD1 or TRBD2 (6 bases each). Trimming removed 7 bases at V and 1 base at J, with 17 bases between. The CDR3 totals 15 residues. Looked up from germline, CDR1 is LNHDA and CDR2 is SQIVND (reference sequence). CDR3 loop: CASKGGQGPSYEQYF. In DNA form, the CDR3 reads TGTGCCAGTAAAGGGGGGCAGGGTCCTTCCTACGAGCAGTACTTC.

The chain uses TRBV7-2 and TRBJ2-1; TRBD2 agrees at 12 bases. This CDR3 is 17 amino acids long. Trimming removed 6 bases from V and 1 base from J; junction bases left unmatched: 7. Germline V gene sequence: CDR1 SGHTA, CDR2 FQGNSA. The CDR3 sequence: CASSTWTSGISYNEQFF. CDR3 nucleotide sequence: TGTGCCAGCAGTACCTGGACTAGCGGGATTTCCTACAATGAGCAGTTCTTC. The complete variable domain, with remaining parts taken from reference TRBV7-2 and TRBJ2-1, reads GAGVSQSPSNKVTEKGKDVELRCDPISGHTALYWYRQSLGQGLEFLIYFQGNSAPDKSGLPSDRFSAERTGGSVSTLTIQRTQQEDSAVYLCASSTWTSGISYNEQFFGPGTRLTVL.

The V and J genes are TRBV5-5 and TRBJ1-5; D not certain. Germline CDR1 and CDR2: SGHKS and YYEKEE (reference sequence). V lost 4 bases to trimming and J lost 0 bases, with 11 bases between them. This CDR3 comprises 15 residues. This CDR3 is CASSHDTYSNQPQHF. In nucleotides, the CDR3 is TGTGCCAGCAGCCATGACACGTATAGCAATCAGCCCCAGCATTTT.